This TCR beta chain was sequenced during a study of cytomegalovirus exposure and HLA in healthy donors (dated by TCRdb to 2016 to 2017). Looking at the study overall: An earlier analysis of some 600 of the donors reported 276 Gb of sequence data and around 100 million unique TCR beta sequences obtained from around 180 million T cells. On average, roughly 200,000 unique TCR beta nucleotide sequences were sequenced per donor among 398 genotyped donors of the cohort, with about 17% of those sequences being non-productive. Rather than using new phenotypic data, the later analysis identified candidate immune exposures from TCR beta sequences and from how often those sequences occurred across donors. HLA typing covered class I and class II loci at four-digit resolution. Donor age, sex, ethnicity and CMV serostatus were compiled together with the repertoire data. Of the 350 to 450 genotyped donors, approximately 81% were placed in the genetic ancestry cluster associated with self-reported Caucasian donors. The study aimed to test whether cataloging public T cell receptors could reveal signatures of past pathogen exposure. A later analysis re-analyzed previously published TCR beta repertoires from 500 to 700 donors and added high-resolution HLA genotyping to study TCR occurrence patterns. Because of strong linkage in the cohort, roughly five DR-DQ haplotypes were treated as single units for association and clustering. To decide whether each TCR beta V gene segment behaved as functional or pseudogenic, an earlier analysis of fewer than 750 of the donors relied on high-throughput TCR beta sequencing. Approximately 300 gigabases of sequencing data and tens of millions of unique TCR sequences were included in an early release covering around 650 HLA-typed donors. Typing coverage differed by locus: A, B, C, DRB1 and DQB1 were typed in about 629-640 donors, DQA1 in 500 to 550, DPA1 in 606, and DPB1 in about 450. Along with the 666-subject first cohort, a separate validation cohort of over a hundred different subjects was used. All discovery cohort repertoires had been generated on a single sequencing platform. To predict cytomegalovirus infection status, the study brought together high-throughput TCR immunosequencing, statistical association of individual TCRs with disease status, and machine learning. The T cell repertoires of some 700 subjects were profiled by immunosequencing and related to cytomegalovirus serostatus. A later genetic analysis used genome-wide SNP genotypes for about 60% of the roughly 700 donors, treating that subset as a discovery cohort.

Study-wide findings and limitations: Sequencing depth was assumed to be roughly uniform across donors in the presence/absence analyses, though that assumption may not hold. In a later genetic analysis, fewer N-insertions in productive TCRs were reported among donors in an Asian-associated ancestry cluster than the approximately 670-donor mean. A total of roughly 160 TCR beta chains were listed by the study as associated with cytomegalovirus. A later analysis found that TCR association rates varied across HLA loci, with DRB1 alleles showing the most associated TCRs and HLA-C alleles the fewest. According to a later analysis, parvovirus B19, influenza, CMV and Epstein-Barr virus appeared linked to several top co-occurrence clusters. A cluster of highly shared sequence variants was judged likely to be a technical artifact of the sequencing pipeline. The 87-base-pair reads could not distinguish some IMGT-functional V segments, including TRBV6-2 and TRBV6-3, so those segments were excluded. Most TCR sequences were observed very rarely across donors, whereas some public TCRs were present in many individuals. V-gene and J-gene trimming of TCR beta chains was associated with a missense DCLRE1C variant in a later genetic analysis, and the association was replicated in an independent cohort. An earlier analysis of several hundred of the donors showed that most TCR beta V segments appeared in productive rearrangements either about 87% or about 30% of the time, which broadly matched IMGT annotations. A further reported finding was that TCR beta sequences accurately predicted the HLA-A and HLA-B alleles for most subjects in the first cohort. This cohort had only TCR beta chains sequenced, and the lack of alpha or paired-chain data limited which features could be detected. In a later analysis, most CMV-associated TCR beta chains were found to appear HLA-restricted, with HLA associations seemingly driven largely by CMV exposure. Compared with equally common non-associated chains, HLA-associated TCR beta chains in a later analysis were more clonally expanded and had lower generation probabilities. Correlated functional status among segregating V segments might reflect linkage disequilibrium, but an unknown experimental factor could not be ruled out. When HLA alleles, especially DR and DQ, strongly co-occurred, attributing TCR associations to individual alleles was difficult. It was suggested by the authors that the approach could potentially be generalized to other disease states and immunological phenotypes. CMV serostatus was the only immune exposure information available for the cohort. The classifier was reported to diagnose cytomegalovirus status with high specificity and sensitivity in both the original and validation cohorts. The earlier analysis of 587 of the donors excluded about 16 rarely observed V segments, including chromosome 9 orphons, because counts were too low. Three of the identified cytomegalovirus-associated TCR beta chains were confirmed in vitro to be specific for cytomegalovirus antigens. Because some donors lacked HLA typing at each locus, the association tests relied only on the typed subset. Specific HLA alleles were associated with around 18,000 TCR beta sequences at a false discovery rate of 0.05 in a later analysis.

The library was generated by the immunoSEQ multiplex PCR assay. The multiplex PCR relied on a mix of 60 forward primers for TCR Vbeta segments and 13 reverse primers for TCR Jbeta segments. A multiplex PCR assay on genomic DNA amplified the CDR3 region of rearranged TCR beta genes. The Illumina HiSeq System was used to sequence the amplified TCR beta libraries as 87-base-pair reads. Regarding the original processing steps: In a later analysis, about 80 million unique TCR beta chains were counted across the roughly 700 repertoires, and roughly 10 million of these chains were shared by at least two donors. Raw reads were error-corrected and collapsed into unique sequences with a nearest-neighbor algorithm that merged closely related sequences to remove PCR and sequencing errors. To assign V, D and J gene segments, CDR3 sequences were aligned to IMGT reference sequences. For a sequence to be retained, a match of at least six nucleotides was required to both a V gene segment and a J gene segment. Rearrangements were called productive when the CDR3 lacked stop codons and stayed in frame with V and J; all others were non-productive. Following IMGT convention, CDR3 was defined as the stretch from the second conserved V-encoded cysteine up to the conserved J-encoded phenylalanine. The earlier analysis of around 640 of the donors excluded sequences that lacked an unambiguous match to a single V gene segment. In an earlier analysis of 587 of the donors, V segments were called functional above 56.7% productive rearrangements and were called segregating when the between-donor standard deviation exceeded 5%. A statistical classification framework was built for diagnosing cytomegalovirus status from the catalog of TCR beta chain sequences. V and J gene assignment, in a later analysis, came from comparing TCR nucleotide sequences with IMGT/GENE-DB human TR gene sequences. Using the TCRdist pipeline, a later analysis assigned CDR3 sequences along with most-parsimonious VDJ recombination scenarios. In a later analysis, each TCR beta chain was defined by its CDR3 amino acid sequence together with its V-gene family, and reads lacking a unique V-gene family were excluded. In a later analysis, around 600 highly shared, low-generation-probability nucleotide sequences were removed to address suspected cross-contamination and a sequencing artifact. In a later analysis, a clonal expansion index for each public chain was calculated from normalized within-repertoire ranks of inferred template counts. Generation probabilities in a later analysis came from a VDJ recombination model fitted to out-of-frame rearrangements, and those results were checked against IGoR. Hypergeometric tests were used in a later analysis to score TCR-TCR, TCR-HLA and TCR-CMV co-occurrence, with a repertoire-size bias correction applied to the TCR pairs. In a later analysis, false discovery rates were estimated by permuting HLA or CMV assignments 20 times. In a later analysis, co-occurring TCRs were grouped with DBSCAN, and TCRdist sequence similarity was added when clustering was performed within HLA-allele-positive subsets. For co-occurrence clustering, repertoires with fewer than 30,000 or more than 120,000 public chains were excluded, along with a handful of repertoires with anomalous nucleotide sharing. Entries here come from immuneACCESS through TCRdb and include only in-frame sequences with V and J called. Some clones fail to appear in such tables; in the studies checked, an unresolved V gene covers under half of the shortfall, and the cause of the remainder is unknown. The V and J calls and the clone size are those of that table, but D and trimming were determined from the DNA. In this sample the table shows 150,000 to 200,000 clones, about four fifths of which occur a single time. Approximately 8% of the sample is taken by the ten largest.

CDR1 and CDR2 are drawn from the germline V gene (reference sequence): MNHEY, SMNVEV. The CDR3 numbers 14 residues from cysteine through phenylalanine. This entry keeps only the CDR3 DNA: 42 bases, framed from base 1. Compared with germline, V lacks 8 bases and J lacks 4 bases; bases without a gene match: 6. The cohort consisted of 650 to 850 healthy bone marrow donors. At the time of sampling, all cohort members were nominally healthy, though unrecorded immune exposures were likely present. The donor tested CMV seropositive and was one of the 289 seropositive cohort members. Every donor gave a peripheral blood sample, and the peripheral blood mononuclear cells from that sample were used for TCR beta sequencing. Genomic DNA was extracted from the blood cell samples with the Qiagen DNeasy Blood Extraction Kit. Comments on this clone: The specificity of this receptor is unknown. Base qualities are missing; no much larger clone stands one base away.

The chain links TRBV27 with TRBJ2-2, and 8 junctional nucleotides match TRBD1. The TCR originated in a male donor in good health and CMV-seropositive. Sequencing used PBMCs. DNA sequence: TGTGCCAGCCAGACAGGGGCGGGCACCGGGGAGCTGTTTTTT. It codes for CASQTGAGTGELFF.